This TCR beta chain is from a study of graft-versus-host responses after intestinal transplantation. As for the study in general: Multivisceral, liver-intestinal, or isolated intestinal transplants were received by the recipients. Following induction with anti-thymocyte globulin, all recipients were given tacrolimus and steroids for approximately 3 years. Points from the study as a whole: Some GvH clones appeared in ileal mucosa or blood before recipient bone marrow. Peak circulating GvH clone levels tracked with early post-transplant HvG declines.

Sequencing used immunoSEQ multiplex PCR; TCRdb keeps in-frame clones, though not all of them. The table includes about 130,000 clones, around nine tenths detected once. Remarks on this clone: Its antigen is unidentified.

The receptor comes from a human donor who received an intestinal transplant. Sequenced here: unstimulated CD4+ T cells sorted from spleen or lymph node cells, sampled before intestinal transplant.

The CDR3 bases are TGCGCCAGCAGTTCCACGGTGACTAGCACAGATACGCAGTATTTT. Translation: CASSSTVTSTDTQYF. The chain combines TRBV4-1 with TRBJ2-3; no reliable D call. The germline V gene encodes CDR1 MGHRA and CDR2 YSYEKL. V was cut by 6 bases and J by 0 bases, with 13 bases left in between. The length of the CDR3 is 15 residues.